Listed here are 31 T cell receptor beta chains from one sample, sequenced in a study of shared clonotypes between healthy human individuals (dated by TCRdb to between 2020 and 2021). For the CD8 naive samples, CD45RO-negative cells were positively selected for CCR7, yielding a CD45RA+CCR7+ population from which TemRA cells were excluded. Libraries were prepared through the immunoSEQ multiplex PCR assay. Here the immuneACCESS table is served through TCRdb, limited to in-frame sequences with V and J called. Missing clones are a known gap in these copies; in checked studies unresolved V genes cover under half, and the rest lacks a known reason. This sample is represented by about 2 million clones; approximately 94% of them were singletons. The top ten hold 1% to 1.5% of the sample. Specimen: naive CD8+ T cells sorted from blood. Taken with the paper, the label for cell subset or site translates to: CD45RA+CCR7+. The receptor source for this set is a man younger than 30 in good health.

The chain has TRBV4-3 and TRBJ2-1; 8 bases align to TRBD2. Germline V gives CDR1 LGHNA, CDR2 YSLEER. The V segment lost 0 bases and the J segment 7 bases; nucleotides outside the gene matches: 8. The CDR3 loop spans 16 amino acids. The CDR3 DNA is TGCGCCAGCAGCCAAGATGTCCCTAGCGGGTTGAATGAGCAGTTCTTC. It is translated as CASSQDVPSGLNEQFF.

Worth noting for this clone: This sample includes further DNA sequences coding for the same CDR3. This sequence joins TRBV9 and TRBJ2-7; D could derive from TRBD1 or TRBD2 (5 bases each). Trimming removed 0 bases from V and 3 bases from J, with 10 bases in between. The CDR3 has 14 amino acids. Germline-derived CDR1 and CDR2 are SGDLS and YYNGEE. The CDR3, as DNA: TGTGCCAGCAGCGTAGGAGGGGTCGGCTACGAGCAGTACTTC. Its protein product is CASSVGGVGYEQYF.

CDR3 coding DNA: TGTGCCAGCAGCCCCGGGAGCCTAGCGTCTGCCTACGAGCAGTACTTC. It translates to CASSPGSLASAYEQYF. The genes are TRBV21-1 and TRBJ2-7; the DNA was not used to check the table's D call, TRBD2. TRBV21-1 counts as a pseudogene. This CDR3 contains 16 residues.

The chain has TRBV9 and TRBJ2-5; TRBD2 matches 8 bases. CDR3 length: 14 amino acids. The junction had 4 bases not matched to a gene; V was cut back by 4 bases and J by 2 bases. Germline values: CDR1 SGDLS, CDR2 YYNGEE. CDR3 DNA: TGTGCCAGCAGCAGAAGCGGGGGACAAGAGACCCAGTACTTC. Translating it yields CASSRSGGQETQYF.

This chain links TRBV9 with TRBJ2-1; no reliable D call. This CDR3 contains 15 residues. The germline V gene encodes CDR1 SGDLS and CDR2 YYNGEE. V lost 0 bases and J lost 5, with 12 bases in between. The CDR3 sequence is CASSVGRVANNEQFF. In nucleotides, the CDR3 is TGTGCCAGCAGCGTAGGCCGAGTAGCCAACAATGAGCAGTTCTTC.

The chain carries TRBV7-3 and TRBJ2-2; D not certain. Germline CDR1 reads SGHTA; CDR2 reads FQGTGA. Deletions cut 5 bases from V and 0 bases from J, with 10 bases between. CDR3 length: 15 amino acids. CDR3 DNA sequence: TGTGCCAGCAGCCCGTCGGCCGCGAACACCGGGGAGCTGTTTTTT. The encoded protein is CASSPSAANTGELFF.

The genes are TRBV5-5 and TRBJ1-1; no clear D gene. CDR3 length: 14 residues. Germline assignment: CDR1 SGHKS and CDR2 YYEKEE (reference sequence). Trimming took 4 bases from V and 4 from J, leaving 14 bases between them. CDR3 region: CASSHVYLGTEAFF. CDR3 DNA: TGTGCCAGCAGCCATGTCTATTTGGGCACTGAAGCTTTCTTT.

On this clone: The same CDR3 also results from other DNA sequences found in this sample. The chain uses TRBV7-6 and TRBJ2-7; the D gene is possibly TRBD2 (6 bases). The CDR3 extends over 15 amino acids. Germline CDR1 is SGHVS and CDR2 is FNYEAQ. V was trimmed by 1 base and J by 4 bases, leaving 14 bases between them. The CDR3 DNA reads TGTGCCAGCAGCTTAGGAGCGGGCGGGGCGTACGAGCAGTACTTC. It translates to CASSLGAGGAYEQYF. The full variable domain, rest sourced from reference TRBV7-6 and TRBJ2-7, is GAGVSQSPRYKVTKRGQDVALRCDPISGHVSLYWYRQALGQGPEFLTYFNYEAQQDKSGLPNDRFSAERPEGSISTLTIQRTEQRDSAMYRCASSLGAGGAYEQYFGPGTRLTVT.

The chain has TRBV4-1 and TRBJ2-1; 10 bases agree with TRBD2. Germline V gene sequence: CDR1 MGHRA, CDR2 YSYEKL. V dropped 1 base and J dropped 0; count of bases not matched to a gene: 12. The CDR3 length is 20 residues. CDR3 protein: CASSQAQRGGGPSSYNEQFF. The CDR3 DNA sequence: TGCGCCAGCAGCCAAGCCCAGCGGGGGGGCGGACCAAGCTCCTACAATGAGCAGTTCTTC.

The chain recombines TRBV4-1 with TRBJ2-2, with a possible D match to TRBD2 (6 bases). The germline V and J ends were trimmed by 0 bases and 5 bases, with 10 bases remaining between them. This CDR3 region has 15 residues. Germline lookup yields CDR1 MGHRA and CDR2 YSYEKL. CDR3: CASSQEGLVTGELFF. The CDR3 bases are TGCGCCAGCAGCCAAGAGGGACTCGTGACCGGGGAGCTGTTTTTT.

V is TRBV5-4 and J is TRBJ1-5, with TRBD1 matching over 7 bases. Germline CDR1 reads SGHNT; CDR2 reads YYREEE (reference sequence). The CDR3 has 14 residues. J was trimmed by 7 bases and V by 0 bases; bases with no gene match: 4. The CDR3 loop is CASSLDRGTQPQHF. The CDR3 DNA reads TGTGCCAGCAGCTTGGACAGGGGAACCCAGCCCCAGCATTTT.

Points on this clone: The same CDR3 arises from other DNA sequences in this sample as well. The chain is built from TRBV5-6 and TRBJ2-5; 7 positions match TRBD1. The CDR3 is made up of 14 amino acids. After removal of 2 bases from V and 1 base from J, the junction contained 2 bases not matched to a gene. Germline CDR1 SGHDT, CDR2 YYEEEE. CDR3: CASSFGTAQETQYF. The DNA of the CDR3 is TGTGCCAGCAGCTTTGGGACAGCCCAAGAGACCCAGTACTTC. Variable domain in full (rest from reference TRBV5-6 and TRBJ2-5): DAGVTQSPTHLIKTRGQQVTLRCSPKSGHDTVSWYQQALGQGPQFIFQYYEEEERQRGNFPDRFSGHQFPNYSSELNVNALLLGDSALYLCASSFGTAQETQYFGPGTRLLVL.

The gene calls are TRBV25-1 and TRBJ1-2; no firm D call. Trimming took off 7 bases at V and 3 bases at J, with 9 bases between the two ends. Germline CDR1 reads MGHDK; CDR2 reads SYGVNS. The CDR3 has 12 residues. The CDR3 DNA follows: TGTGCCAGCACAACAGAAGACTATGGCTACACCTTC. Translating gives CASTTEDYGYTF.

The chain uses TRBV9 and TRBJ2-7; possible D gene TRBD1, 6 bases. This CDR3 is 13 amino acids long. Germline V gene data show CDR1 as SGDLS and CDR2 as YYNGEE. V lost 8 bases to trimming and J lost 7 bases, with 19 bases between them. The CDR3 bases are TGTGCCAGTACGACAGGTTCTAAAGGGGAGCAGTACTTC. It yields the protein CASTTGSKGEQYF.

The rearrangement uses TRBV7-9 and TRBJ1-4; tentative D call: TRBD1 (5 bases). Germline V gene sequence: CDR1 SEHNR, CDR2 FQNEAQ (reference sequence). The V end lost 8 bases, the J end lost 5 bases, and 18 bases lay between the germline ends. The CDR3 runs 15 residues. DNA for the CDR3: TGTGCCAGCGGGACGCAGGACTCTTCAAATGAAAAACTGTTTTTT. Translated, it gives CASGTQDSSNEKLFF.

The V call is TRBV6-6, the J call TRBJ1-1; D perhaps matches TRBD1 (6 bases). Trimming left V 5 bases short and J 4 bases short, with 17 bases between. The CDR3 runs to 15 residues. The germline CDR1 and CDR2 sequences are MNHNY and SVGAGI (reference sequence). CDR3: CASSDLYRVPTEAFF. The CDR3 coding sequence is TGTGCCAGCAGTGACTTATACAGGGTCCCCACTGAAGCTTTCTTT.

The rearrangement uses TRBV6-1 and TRBJ2-3; D gene uncertain. Trimming left V 5 bases short and J 0 bases short, with 12 bases between. The CDR3 is 15 residues long. Germline CDR1 and CDR2: MNHNS and SASEGT. CDR3 coding DNA: TGTGCCAGCAGTTCAACCCCCGACAGCACAGATACGCAGTATTTT. It codes for CASSSTPDSTDTQYF.

V usage is TRBV27 and J usage is TRBJ1-5; the D gene is possibly TRBD1 (5 bases). The CDR3 runs 16 residues. CDR1 and CDR2 from the germline V gene are MNHEY and SMNVEV (reference sequence). The germline V and J ends were trimmed by 6 bases and 0 bases, with 15 bases remaining between them. The CDR3 reads CASRPGMGYSNQPQHF. CDR3 nucleotide sequence: TGTGCCAGCAGACCAGGGATGGGGTATAGCAATCAGCCCCAGCATTTT.

This clone showed up just once. The chain recombines TRBV29-1 with TRBJ2-7; no reliable D call. This CDR3 is 13 amino acids long. CDR1 and CDR2 from the germline V gene are SQVTM and ANQGSEA. V was trimmed by 4 bases and J by 0 bases, leaving 10 bases between them. The CDR3 coding sequence is TGCAGCGTTGTTCTCAGGAGCTCCTACGAGCAGTACTTC. Protein sequence: CSVVLRSSYEQYF.

CDR3 protein: CASSHDSIVGYTF. The DNA for the CDR3 is TGTGCCAGCAGTCACGACAGCATTGTAGGCTACACCTTC. The V call is TRBV11-2, the J call TRBJ1-2, with D perhaps TRBD1 (5 bases). The CDR3 spans 13 residues. Germline V gives CDR1 SGHAT, CDR2 FQNNGV. Trimming left V 6 bases short and J 8 bases short, with 16 bases between.

For the CDR3, the DNA is TGTGCCAGCAGCTTAGAATCAGTAGCGGGTTTTAGCTCCTACGAGCAGTACTTC. Translation: CASSLESVAGFSSYEQYF. The V call is TRBV7-2, the J call TRBJ2-7; 7 nucleotides align to TRBD2. Losses at the gene ends were 1 base for V and 0 bases for J; bases not matched to a gene: 12. Per the germline V gene, CDR1 is SGHTA and CDR2 is FQGNSA. CDR3 length equals 18 residues.

The chain uses TRBV4-3 and TRBJ2-3; D perhaps matches TRBD2 (5 bases). CDR3 length: 20 amino acids. V was shortened by 0 bases and J by 0 bases, with 22 bases between the two germline ends. Per the germline V gene, CDR1 is LGHNA and CDR2 is YSLEER. The CDR3 reads CASSQDQGGGEDPSTDTQYF. CDR3 in DNA: TGCGCCAGCAGCCAAGATCAAGGAGGCGGTGAAGACCCTAGCACAGATACGCAGTATTTT.

This clone was seen just once. The V call is TRBV19, the J call TRBJ2-2, with 7 bases aligning to TRBD2. The CDR3 totals 15 residues. Germline lookup yields CDR1 LNHDA and CDR2 SQIVND (reference sequence). V was clipped by 0 bases and J by 7 bases; unmatched bases: 5. The CDR3 DNA reads as TGTGCCAGTAGTATAGACGCGGGAGAAGGCGGGGAGCTGTTTTTT. Its translation is CASSIDAGEGGELFF.

The genes are TRBV6-6 and TRBJ2-7, with D unclear. Trimming shortened V by 5 bases and J by 1 base, and 12 bases separated the two germline ends. The CDR3 consists of 14 residues. Germline V lookup: CDR1 MNHNY, CDR2 SVGAGI (reference sequence). The DNA of the CDR3 is TGTGCCAGCAGTACGACCGACGGGTCCTACGAGCAGTACTTC. Translating gives CASSTTDGSYEQYF.

A remark on this clone: This same CDR3 is encoded by further DNA sequences in the sample. The gene calls are TRBV5-6 and TRBJ1-5, with D maybe TRBD1 (6 bases). CDR1 and CDR2 (germline): SGHDT, YYEEEE. The CDR3 has 14 residues. With 4 bases removed from V and 1 base from J, the gap between germline ends came to 9 bases. The CDR3 loop is CASSLGQSNQPQHF. The CDR3 DNA reads as TGTGCCAGCAGCCTTGGACAGAGCAATCAGCCCCAGCATTTT. Together with reference TRBV5-6 and TRBJ1-5, the CDR3 gives the full variable domain: DAGVTQSPTHLIKTRGQQVTLRCSPKSGHDTVSWYQQALGQGPQFIFQYYEEEERQRGNFPDRFSGHQFPNYSSELNVNALLLGDSALYLCASSLGQSNQPQHFGDGTRLSIL.

The CDR3 region has the DNA TGTGCCAGCAGCTTAGCAGGGTCCCCCGGGGAGCTGTTTTTT. Residues: CASSLAGSPGELFF. The V and J genes are TRBV11-2 and TRBJ2-2, with D possibly TRBD1 on 5 matching bases. The V gene's germline CDR1 is SGHAT and CDR2 FQNNGV. The CDR3 extends over 14 amino acids. V was clipped by 1 base and J by 6 bases, with 9 bases between them.

The chain uses TRBV5-1 and TRBJ1-4, with D hard to call. The CDR3 has 14 amino acids. Trimming pared 0 bases from V and 8 bases from J, leaving 11 bases between. The V gene's germline CDR1 is SGHRS and CDR2 YFSETQ. In DNA, the CDR3 is TGCGCCAGCAGCTTGGACACCCCGGGAGAAAAACTGTTTTTT. Residues: CASSLDTPGEKLFF.

The V call is TRBV10-3, the J call TRBJ2-7, with 9 bases lining up with TRBD2. Germline trimming cut 0 bases from V and 6 bases from J; bases unmatched to any gene: 9. Germline V gene data show CDR1 as ENHRY and CDR2 as SYGVKD. This CDR3 has 16 amino acids. CDR3 in DNA: TGTGCCATCAGTGAGTCGACTGCGGGAGGGTGGAGCGAGCAGTACTTC. Amino acids: CAISESTAGGWSEQYF.

V is TRBV12-1 and J is TRBJ1-1; TRBD1 was called by the table and not checked on the DNA. TRBV12-1 is noted as a pseudogene. The CDR3 consists of 15 residues. The CDR3 protein is CASSPRDNVFTEAFF. The CDR3 coding sequence is TGTGCCAGCAGCCCCCGGGACAATGTATTCACTGAAGCTTTCTTT.

The gene calls are TRBV4-3 and TRBJ2-7, with D unclear. Trimming cost V 0 bases and J 2 bases, with 11 bases left between them. Germline assignment: CDR1 LGHNA and CDR2 YSLEER. This CDR3 has 15 residues. In nucleotides, the CDR3 is TGCGCCAGCAGCCAAGATTTCGGCCCAGCCTACGAGCAGTACTTC. It is translated as CASSQDFGPAYEQYF.

The chain joins TRBV7-8 to TRBJ2-7, with D perhaps matching TRBD2 (5 bases). V was pared by 5 bases and J by 5 bases, with 13 bases between. CDR3 length: 13 amino acids. Germline-derived CDR1 and CDR2 are SGHVS and FQNEAQ. Here the CDR3 DNA reads TGTGCCAGCAGCCTTCGGAGGTCCCACGAGCAGTACTTC. As protein: CASSLRRSHEQYF.